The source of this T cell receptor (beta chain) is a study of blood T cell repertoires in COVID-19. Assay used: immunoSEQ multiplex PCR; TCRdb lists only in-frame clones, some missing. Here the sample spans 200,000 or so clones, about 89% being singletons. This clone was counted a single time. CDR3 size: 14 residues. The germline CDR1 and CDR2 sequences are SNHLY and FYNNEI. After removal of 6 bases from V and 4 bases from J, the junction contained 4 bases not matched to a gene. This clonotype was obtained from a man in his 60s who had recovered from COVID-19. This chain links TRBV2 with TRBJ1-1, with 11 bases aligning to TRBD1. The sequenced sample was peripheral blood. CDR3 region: CASSGQGAGTEAFF. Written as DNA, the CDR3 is TGTGCCAGCAGCGGACAGGGGGCTGGCACTGAAGCTTTCTTT.